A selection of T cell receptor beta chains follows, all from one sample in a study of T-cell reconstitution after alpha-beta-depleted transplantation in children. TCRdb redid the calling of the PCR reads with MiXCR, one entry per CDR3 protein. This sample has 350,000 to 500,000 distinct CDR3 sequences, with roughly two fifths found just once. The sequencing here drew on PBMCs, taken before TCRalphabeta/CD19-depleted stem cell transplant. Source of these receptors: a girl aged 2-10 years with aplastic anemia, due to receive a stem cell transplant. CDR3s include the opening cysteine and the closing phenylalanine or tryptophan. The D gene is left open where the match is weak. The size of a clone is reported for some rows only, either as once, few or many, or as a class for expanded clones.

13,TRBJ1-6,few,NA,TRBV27,TGTGCCAGCTCGACAGGCCATAATTCACCCCTCCACTTT,CASSTGHNSPLHF
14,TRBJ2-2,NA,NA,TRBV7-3,TGTGCCAGCAGCCCAGGGTCGCAACCCGGGGAGCTGTTTTTT,CASSPGSQPGELFF
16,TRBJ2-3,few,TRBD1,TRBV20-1,TGCAGTGCTCCTCCGACGGACAGGGACGGGCGAGATACGCAGTATTTT,CSAPPTDRDGRDTQYF
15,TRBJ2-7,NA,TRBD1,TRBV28,TGTGCCAGCAACCTCGGACAGGGGGGGGATGACGAGCAGTACTTC,CASNLGQGGDDEQYF
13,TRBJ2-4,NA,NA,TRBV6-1,TGTGCCAGCAGTCGGGGTGCGGGAAACATTCAGTACTTC,CASSRGAGNIQYF
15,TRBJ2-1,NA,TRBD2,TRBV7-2,TGTGCCAGCAGCTTAGCCGGCGGGAGATTAAGTGAGCAGTTCTTC,CASSLAGGRLSEQFF
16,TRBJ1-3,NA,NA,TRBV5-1,TGCGCCAGCAGCTTGGGAGTAGACAGCTCTGGAAACACCATATATTTT,CASSLGVDSSGNTIYF
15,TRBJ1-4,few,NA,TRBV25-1,TGTGCCAGCACTGACGCGACAGTGCTTAATGAAAAACTGTTTTTT,CASTDATVLNEKLFF
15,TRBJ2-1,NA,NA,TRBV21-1,TGTGCCAGCAGCAGGCCCCCCCCCGACAACAATGAGCAGTTCTTC,CASSRPPPDNNEQFF
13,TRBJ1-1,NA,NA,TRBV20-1,TGCAGTGCGTCACAGGGAGGGGACACTGAAGCTTTCTTT,CSASQGGDTEAFF
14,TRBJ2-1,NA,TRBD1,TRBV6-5,TGTGCCAGCAGTTATTCTGAACAGGGGAGTGAGCAGTTCTTC,CASSYSEQGSEQFF
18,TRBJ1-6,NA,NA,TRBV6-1,TGTGCCAGCAGTGGGACTGCCCCATCGAGCTCCTATAATTCACCCCTCCACTTT,CASSGTAPSSSYNSPLHF
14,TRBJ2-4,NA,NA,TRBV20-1,TGCAGTGCTAGACCGGGACTAGCCAAAAACATTCAGTACTTC,CSARPGLAKNIQYF
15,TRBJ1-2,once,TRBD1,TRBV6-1,TGTGCCAGCCGGACGAGTTACAGGGGGACCCATGGCTACACCTTC,CASRTSYRGTHGYTF
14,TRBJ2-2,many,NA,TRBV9,TGTGCCAGCAGCGTAGATGGGGAACCCGGGGAGCTGTTTTTT,CASSVDGEPGELFF
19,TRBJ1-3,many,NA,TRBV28,TGTGCCAGCACCCGGACCGGGACCACAGGGTGGGGTCCTGGAAACACCATATATTTT,CASTRTGTTGWGPGNTIYF
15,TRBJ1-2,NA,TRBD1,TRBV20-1,TGCAGTGCTAGAAGGCCCGGACAGGAGAACTATGGCTACACCTTC,CSARRPGQENYGYTF
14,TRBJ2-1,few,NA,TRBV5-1,TGCGCCAGCAGCCTCGAGGACTATTACAATGAGCAGTTCTTC,CASSLEDYYNEQFF
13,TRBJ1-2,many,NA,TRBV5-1,TGCGCCAGCAGCTTTGAGGGACGAGAGGGCTACACCTTC,CASSFEGREGYTF
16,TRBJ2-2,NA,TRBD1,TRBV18,TGTGCCAGCTCACCACCGACAGGGGTGAACACCGGGGAGCTGTTTTTT,CASSPPTGVNTGELFF
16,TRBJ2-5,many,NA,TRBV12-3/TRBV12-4,TGTGCCAGCAGTTTAAACCCAGGGAACATCCAAGAGACCCAGTACTTC,CASSLNPGNIQETQYF
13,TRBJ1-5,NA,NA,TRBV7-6,TGTGCCAGCAGCTTAGGGTGGGGTCAGCCCCAGCATTTT,CASSLGWGQPQHF
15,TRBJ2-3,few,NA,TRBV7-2,TGTGCCAGCAGCCTCCGATCGACAGCGACAGATACGCAGTATTTT,CASSLRSTATDTQYF
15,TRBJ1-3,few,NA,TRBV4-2,TGTGCCAGCAGCCAAGATTTATCAGTGGGAAACACCATATATTTT,CASSQDLSVGNTIYF
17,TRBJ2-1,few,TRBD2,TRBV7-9,TGTGCCAGCAGCTTAGATGTCCTAGCGGGTTCTTCAAATGAGCAGTTCTTC,CASSLDVLAGSSNEQFF
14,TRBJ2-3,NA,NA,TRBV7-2,TGTGCCAGCAGCTTAAGGACTGGCGGCGATACGCAGTATTTT,CASSLRTGGDTQYF
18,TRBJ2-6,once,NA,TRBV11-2,TGTGCCAGCAGCTTAATGGCAGGGCGCAGCTCTGGGGCCAACGTCCTGACTTTC,CASSLMAGRSSGANVLTF
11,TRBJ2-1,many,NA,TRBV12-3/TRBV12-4,TGTGCCAGCAGTTTTGTGGGTGAGCAGTTCTTC,CASSFVGEQFF
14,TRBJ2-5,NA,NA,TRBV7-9,TGTGCCAGCAGCTCACCTACAGGGATGGAGACCCAGTACTTC,CASSSPTGMETQYF
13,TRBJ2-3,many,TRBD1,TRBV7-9,TGTGCCAGCCGGACAGGGGTCGCAGATACGCAGTATTTT,CASRTGVADTQYF
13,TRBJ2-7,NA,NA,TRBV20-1,TGCAGTGCTAGTTCGGCAGGGGCCTACGAGCAGTACTTC,CSASSAGAYEQYF
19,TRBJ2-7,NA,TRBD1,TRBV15,TGTGCCACCAGCAGAGGTCGAGGACAGGGGGCGCGGGCCTCCTACGAGCAGTACTTC,CATSRGRGQGARASYEQYF